Listed below are T cell receptor beta chains from one sample, sequenced in a study of blood T cell repertoires in COVID-19. TCRdb's copy holds only in-frame clones and misses some; the assay was immunoSEQ multiplex PCR. The data contain about 200,000 clones, around four fifths of them seen just once; the ten biggest clones take up around 1%. Sample: peripheral blood. These receptors originate from a man in his sixties with COVID-19, enrolled during active disease. Each CDR3 is given with its conserved first and last residue.

j_call | v_call | cdr3_aa
TRBJ1-4 | TRBV2 | CASSKQGFNEKLFF
TRBJ2-2 | TRBV9 | CASSFAGAHFGELFF
TRBJ1-1 | TRBV6-2/TRBV6-3 | CASSQYLTGRTEAFF
TRBJ2-7 | TRBV7-3 | CASSLSGTAPYEQYF
TRBJ2-5 | TRBV5-6 | CASSSRTGRETQYF
TRBJ1-1 | TRBV19 | CASATQGGTEAFF
TRBJ1-2 | TRBV4-3 | CASSQDRPGINYGYTF
TRBJ2-2 | TRBV29-1 | CSVAGSGGYTGELFF
TRBJ1-2 | TRBV19 | CASRDSTNYGYTF
TRBJ2-7 | TRBV3-1/TRBV3-2 | CASSQDPQGSYEQYF
TRBJ1-4 | TRBV5-1 | CASSGAVAEQNEKLFF